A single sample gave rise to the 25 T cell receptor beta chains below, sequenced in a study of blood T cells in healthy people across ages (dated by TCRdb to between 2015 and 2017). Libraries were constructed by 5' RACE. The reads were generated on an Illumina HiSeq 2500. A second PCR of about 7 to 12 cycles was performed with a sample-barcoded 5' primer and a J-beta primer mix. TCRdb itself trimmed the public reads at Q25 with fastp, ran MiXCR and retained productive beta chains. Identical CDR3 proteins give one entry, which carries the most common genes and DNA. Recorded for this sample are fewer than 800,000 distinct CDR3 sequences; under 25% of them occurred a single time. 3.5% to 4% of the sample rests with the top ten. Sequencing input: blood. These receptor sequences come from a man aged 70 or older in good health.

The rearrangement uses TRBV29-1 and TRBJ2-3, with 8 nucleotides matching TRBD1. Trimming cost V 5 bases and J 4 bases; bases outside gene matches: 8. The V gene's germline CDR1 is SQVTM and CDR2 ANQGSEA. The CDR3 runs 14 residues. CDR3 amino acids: CSVTGTGGSDTQYF. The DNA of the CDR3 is TGCAGCGTTACAGGGACAGGCGGGTCAGATACGCAGTATTTT.

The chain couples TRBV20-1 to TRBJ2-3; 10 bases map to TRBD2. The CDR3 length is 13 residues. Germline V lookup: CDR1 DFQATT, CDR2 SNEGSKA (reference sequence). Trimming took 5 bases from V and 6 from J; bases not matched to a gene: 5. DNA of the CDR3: TGCAGTGCTCCTGGGGGACTAGCGGATACGCAGTATTTT. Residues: CSAPGGLADTQYF.

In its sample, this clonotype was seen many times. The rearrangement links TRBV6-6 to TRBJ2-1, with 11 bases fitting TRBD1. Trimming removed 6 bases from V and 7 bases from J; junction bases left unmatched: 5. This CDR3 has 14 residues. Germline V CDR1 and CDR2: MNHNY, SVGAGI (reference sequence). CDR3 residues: CASRTGTGGNEQFF. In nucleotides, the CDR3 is TGTGCCAGCAGAACCGGGACAGGGGGAAATGAGCAGTTCTTC.

DNA for the CDR3: TGCAGCGTTGAAAAGAATCATGGGGAGCTGTTTTTT. This translates into CSVEKNHGELFF. The chain joins TRBV29-1 to TRBJ2-2; D gene uncertain. The CDR3 consists of 12 residues. The germline V and J ends were trimmed by 2 bases and 8 bases, with 9 bases remaining between them. Germline V gene lookup returns CDR1 SQVTM and CDR2 ANQGSEA.

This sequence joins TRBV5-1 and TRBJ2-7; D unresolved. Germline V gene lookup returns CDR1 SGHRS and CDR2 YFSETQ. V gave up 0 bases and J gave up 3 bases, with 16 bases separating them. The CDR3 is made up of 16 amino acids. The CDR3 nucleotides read TGCGCCAGCAGCTTGGGGCGGCGGACCTCCTTCTACGAGCAGTACTTC. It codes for CASSLGRRTSFYEQYF.

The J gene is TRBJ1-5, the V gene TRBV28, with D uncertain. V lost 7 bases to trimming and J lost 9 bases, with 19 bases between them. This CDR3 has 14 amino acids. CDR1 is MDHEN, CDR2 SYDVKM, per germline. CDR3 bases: TGTGCCAGCATTCGACAAGACCGACGAGGGCCCCAGCATTTT. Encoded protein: CASIRQDRRGPQHF. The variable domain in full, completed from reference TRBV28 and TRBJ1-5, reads DVKVTQSSRYLVKRTGEKVFLECVQDMDHENMFWYRQDPGLGLRLIYFSYDVKMKEKGDIPEGYSVSREKKERFSLILESASTNQTSMYLCASIRQDRRGPQHFGDGTRLSIL.

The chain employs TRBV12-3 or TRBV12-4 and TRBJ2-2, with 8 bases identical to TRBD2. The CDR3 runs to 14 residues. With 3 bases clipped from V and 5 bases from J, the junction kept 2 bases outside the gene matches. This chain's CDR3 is CASSLSGRTGELFF. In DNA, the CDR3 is TGTGCCAGCAGTTTGAGCGGGAGAACCGGGGAGCTGTTTTTT.

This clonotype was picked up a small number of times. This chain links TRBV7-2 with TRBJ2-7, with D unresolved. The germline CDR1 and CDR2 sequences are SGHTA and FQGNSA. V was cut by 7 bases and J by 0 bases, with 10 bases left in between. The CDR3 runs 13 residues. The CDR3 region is CASKLSLSYEQYF. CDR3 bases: TGTGCCAGCAAGCTTAGCCTCTCCTACGAGCAGTACTTC.

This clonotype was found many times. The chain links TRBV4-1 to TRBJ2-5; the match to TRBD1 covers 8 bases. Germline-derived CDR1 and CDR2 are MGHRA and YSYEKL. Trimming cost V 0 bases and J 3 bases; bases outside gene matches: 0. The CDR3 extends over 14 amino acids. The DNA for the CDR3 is TGCGCCAGCAGCCAAGAGGACAGGGAAGAGACCCAGTACTTC. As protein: CASSQEDREETQYF.

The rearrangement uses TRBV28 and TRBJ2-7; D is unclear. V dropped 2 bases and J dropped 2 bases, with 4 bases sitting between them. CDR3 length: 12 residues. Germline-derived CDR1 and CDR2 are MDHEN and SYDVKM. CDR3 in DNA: TGTGCCAGCAGTTTACCACCCTACGAGCAGTACTTC. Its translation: CASSLPPYEQYF.

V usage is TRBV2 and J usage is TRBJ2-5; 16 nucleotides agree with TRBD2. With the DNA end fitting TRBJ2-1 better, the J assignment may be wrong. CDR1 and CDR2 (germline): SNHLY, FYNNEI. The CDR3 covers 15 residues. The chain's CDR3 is CASSGTSGRVDEQFF. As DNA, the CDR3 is TGTGCCAGCAGCGGGACTAGCGGGAGGGTTGATGAGCAGTTCTTC.

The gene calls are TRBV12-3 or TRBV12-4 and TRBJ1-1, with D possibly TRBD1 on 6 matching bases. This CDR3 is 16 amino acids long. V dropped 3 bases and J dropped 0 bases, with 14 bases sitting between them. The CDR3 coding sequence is TGTGCCAGCAGTTTTTCCGAAGGGGGGGTGAACACTGAAGCTTTCTTT. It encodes CASSFSEGGVNTEAFF.

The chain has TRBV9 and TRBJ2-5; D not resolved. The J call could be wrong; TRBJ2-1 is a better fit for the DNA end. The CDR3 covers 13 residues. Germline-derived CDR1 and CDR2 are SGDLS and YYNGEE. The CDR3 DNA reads TGTGCCAGCAGCGTTACCCTGGACGGCGAGCAGTTCTTC. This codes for CASSVTLDGEQFF.

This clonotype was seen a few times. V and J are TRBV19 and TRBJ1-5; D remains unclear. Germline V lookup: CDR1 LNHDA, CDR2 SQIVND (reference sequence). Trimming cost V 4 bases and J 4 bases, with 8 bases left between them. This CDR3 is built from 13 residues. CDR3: CASSNLENQPQHF. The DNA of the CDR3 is TGTGCCAGTAGTAACCTTGAAAATCAGCCCCAGCATTTT.

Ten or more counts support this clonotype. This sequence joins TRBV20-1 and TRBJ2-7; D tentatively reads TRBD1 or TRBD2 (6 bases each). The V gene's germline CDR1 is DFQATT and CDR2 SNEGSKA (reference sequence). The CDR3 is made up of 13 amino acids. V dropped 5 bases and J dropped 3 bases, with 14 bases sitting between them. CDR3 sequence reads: CSASLQGGYEQYF. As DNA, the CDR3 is TGCAGTGCTTCTTTACAGGGAGGCTACGAGCAGTACTTC.

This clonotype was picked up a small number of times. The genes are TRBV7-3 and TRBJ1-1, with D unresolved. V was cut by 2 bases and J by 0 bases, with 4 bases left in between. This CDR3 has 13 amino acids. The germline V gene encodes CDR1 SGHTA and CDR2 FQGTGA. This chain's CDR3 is CASSLQMNTEAFF. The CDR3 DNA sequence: TGTGCCAGCAGCTTACAAATGAACACTGAAGCTTTCTTT.

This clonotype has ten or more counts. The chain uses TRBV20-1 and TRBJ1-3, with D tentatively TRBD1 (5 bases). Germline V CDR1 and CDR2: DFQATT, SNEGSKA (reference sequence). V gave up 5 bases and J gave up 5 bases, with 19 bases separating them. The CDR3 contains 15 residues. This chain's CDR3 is CSAPKGGDVRNTIYF. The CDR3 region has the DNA TGCAGTGCTCCAAAGGGCGGGGACGTCCGAAACACCATATATTTT.

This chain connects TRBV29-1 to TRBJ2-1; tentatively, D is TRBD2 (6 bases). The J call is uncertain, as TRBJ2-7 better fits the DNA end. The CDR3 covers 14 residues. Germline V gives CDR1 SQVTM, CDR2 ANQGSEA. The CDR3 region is CSVAKRGKWDEQYF. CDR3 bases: TGCAGCGTTGCAAAACGGGGGAAGTGGGACGAGCAGTACTTC.

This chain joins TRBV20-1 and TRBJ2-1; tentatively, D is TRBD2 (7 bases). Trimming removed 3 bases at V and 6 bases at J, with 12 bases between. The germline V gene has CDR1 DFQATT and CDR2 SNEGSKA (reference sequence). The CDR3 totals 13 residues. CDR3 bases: TGCAGTGCTAGGGGGGGGCTCATCAATGAGCAGTTCTTC. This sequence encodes CSARGGLINEQFF.

CDR3 protein: CASSEVALQYF. For the CDR3, the DNA is TGTGCCAGCAGTGAAGTGGCCCTCCAGTACTTC. The V call is TRBV2, the J call TRBJ2-5; D not certain. The V gene lost 1 base and the J gene lost 10 bases, with 7 bases spanning the gap. Germline CDR1 is SNHLY and CDR2 is FYNNEI. This CDR3 has 11 residues.

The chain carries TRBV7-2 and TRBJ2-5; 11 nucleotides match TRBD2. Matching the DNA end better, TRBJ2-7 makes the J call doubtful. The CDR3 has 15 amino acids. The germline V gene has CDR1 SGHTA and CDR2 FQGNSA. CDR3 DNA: TGTGCCAGCAGCTCTACTAGCGGGAGTCGCTACGAGCAGTACTTC. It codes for CASSSTSGSRYEQYF.

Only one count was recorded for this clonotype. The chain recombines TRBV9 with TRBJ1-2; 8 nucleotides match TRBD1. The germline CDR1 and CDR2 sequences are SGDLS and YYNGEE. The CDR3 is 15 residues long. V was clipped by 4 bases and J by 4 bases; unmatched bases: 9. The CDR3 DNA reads TGTGCCAGCAGCCCGTACATGACAGGGGTCTATGGCTACACCTTC. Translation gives CASSPYMTGVYGYTF.

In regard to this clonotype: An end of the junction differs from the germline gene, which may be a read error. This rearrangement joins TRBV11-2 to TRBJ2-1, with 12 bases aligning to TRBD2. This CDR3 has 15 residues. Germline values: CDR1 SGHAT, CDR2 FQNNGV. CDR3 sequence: CASRTSGSSYNEQLF. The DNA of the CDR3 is TGTGCCAGCAGGACTAGCGGGAGCTCCTACAATGAGCAGCTCTTC.

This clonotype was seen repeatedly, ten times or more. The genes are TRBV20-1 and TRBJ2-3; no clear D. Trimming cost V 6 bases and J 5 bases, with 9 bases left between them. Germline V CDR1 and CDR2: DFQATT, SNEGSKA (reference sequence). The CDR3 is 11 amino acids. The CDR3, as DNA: TGCAGTGCCAAGAGGATAGATACGCAGTATTTT. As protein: CSAKRIDTQYF.

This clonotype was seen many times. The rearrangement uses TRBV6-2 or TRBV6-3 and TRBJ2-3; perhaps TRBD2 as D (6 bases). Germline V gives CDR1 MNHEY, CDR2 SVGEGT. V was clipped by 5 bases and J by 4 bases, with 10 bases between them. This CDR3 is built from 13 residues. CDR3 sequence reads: CASSRGSPDTQYF. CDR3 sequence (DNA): TGTGCCAGCAGTCGGGGGAGCCCAGATACGCAGTATTTT.